The sequence of this TCR beta chain was determined in a study of CD8 T cells in ankylosing spondylitis. Scientists made TCR beta libraries using quantitative 5'-RACE with molecular barcodes. MiXCR was run by TCRdb on the 5' RACE reads, yielding one entry per CDR3 protein. Of a few hundred thousand distinct CDR3 sequences listed, 20% to 25% are singletons. Study-level points and caveats: The study identified a TCR beta motif of several highly homologous variants that appeared characteristic of ankylosing spondylitis blood. Earlier studies detected some motif variants in reactive arthritis synovial fluid and blood.

CDR1 and CDR2 from the germline V gene are SGHKS and YYEKEE (reference sequence). The CDR3 consists of 15 residues. V gave up 4 bases and J gave up 1 base; unmatched junction bases: 5. For this clonotype: The antigen is not known.

The chain joins TRBV5-5 to TRBJ1-5, with TRBD1 matching 7 bases. The source is a male donor with ankylosing spondylitis or in good health (not recorded which). The specimen was blood, either unsorted or a sorted T cell fraction (not recorded which). In nucleotides, the CDR3 is TGTGCCAGCAGCGTAGACAGGGCGAGCAATCAGCCCCAGCATTTT. Its protein is CASSVDRASNQPQHF.